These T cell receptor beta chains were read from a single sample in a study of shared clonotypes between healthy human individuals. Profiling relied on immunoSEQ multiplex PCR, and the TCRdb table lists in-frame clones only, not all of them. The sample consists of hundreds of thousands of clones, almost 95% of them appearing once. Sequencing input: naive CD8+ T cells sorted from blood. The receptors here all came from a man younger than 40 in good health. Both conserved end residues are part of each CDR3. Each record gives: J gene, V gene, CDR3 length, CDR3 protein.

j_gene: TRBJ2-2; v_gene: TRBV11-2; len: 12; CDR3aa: CASSSKVGELFF
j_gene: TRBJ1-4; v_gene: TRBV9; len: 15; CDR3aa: CASSEGATTNEKLFF
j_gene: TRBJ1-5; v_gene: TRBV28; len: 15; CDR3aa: CASSSGTSSNQPQHF
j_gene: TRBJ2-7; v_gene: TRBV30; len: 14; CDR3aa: CAWSVGQGPYEQYF
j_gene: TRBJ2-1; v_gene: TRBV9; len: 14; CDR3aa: CASSAGLAGFEQFF
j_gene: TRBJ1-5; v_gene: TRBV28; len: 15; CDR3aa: CASRAGLNSNQPQHF
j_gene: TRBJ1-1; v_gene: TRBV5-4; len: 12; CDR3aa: CASWGAGTEAFF
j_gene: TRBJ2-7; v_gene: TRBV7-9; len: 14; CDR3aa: CASSFIQDSHEQYF
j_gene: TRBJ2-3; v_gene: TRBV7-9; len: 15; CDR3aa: CASRDSGRIADTQYF
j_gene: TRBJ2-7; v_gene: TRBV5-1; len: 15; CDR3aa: CASSLGTSGTYEQYF
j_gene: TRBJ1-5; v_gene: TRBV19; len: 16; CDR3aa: CASSIIGWTGNQPQHF
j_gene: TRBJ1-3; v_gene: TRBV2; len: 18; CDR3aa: CASSESAAAEQTGNTIYF
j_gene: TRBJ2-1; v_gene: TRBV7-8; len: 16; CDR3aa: CASSWESLAGYNEQFF
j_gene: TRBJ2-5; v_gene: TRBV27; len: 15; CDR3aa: CASSLGAGVRETQYF
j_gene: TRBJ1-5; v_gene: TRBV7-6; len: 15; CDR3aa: CASSLTPGQNQPQHF
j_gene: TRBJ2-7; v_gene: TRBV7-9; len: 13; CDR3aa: CASSSSGRDEQYF
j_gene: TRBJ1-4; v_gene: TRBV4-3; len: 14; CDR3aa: CASSLRIFNEKLFF
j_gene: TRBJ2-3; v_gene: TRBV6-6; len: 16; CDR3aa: CASSYVGGGPLDTQYF
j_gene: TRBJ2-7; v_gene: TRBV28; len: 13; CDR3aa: CASSLSWSYEQYF
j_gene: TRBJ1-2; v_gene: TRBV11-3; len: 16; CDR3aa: CASSLDSGWSEYGYTF
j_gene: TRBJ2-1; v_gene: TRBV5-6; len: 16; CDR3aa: CASSLATSGSFGEQFF
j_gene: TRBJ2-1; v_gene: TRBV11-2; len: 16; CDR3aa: CASSDHPGLSYNEQFF
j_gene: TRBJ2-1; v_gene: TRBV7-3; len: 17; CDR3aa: CASQGSIQAGTNNEQFF
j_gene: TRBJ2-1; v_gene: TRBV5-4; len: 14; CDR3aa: CASSATGVYNEQFF
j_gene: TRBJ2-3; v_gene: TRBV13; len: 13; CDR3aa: CASGTGVTDTQYF
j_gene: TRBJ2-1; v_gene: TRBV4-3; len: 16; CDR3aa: CASSQFEASVMGEQFF
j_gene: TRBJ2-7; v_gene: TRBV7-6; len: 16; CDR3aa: CASSLGSMDPGYEQYF
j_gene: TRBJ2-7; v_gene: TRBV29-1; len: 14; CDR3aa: CSVSRLAGVKEQYF
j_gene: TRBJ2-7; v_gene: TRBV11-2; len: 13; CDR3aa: CASSLLEGDEQYF
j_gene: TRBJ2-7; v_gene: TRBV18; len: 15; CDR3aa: CASSPQGPVGHEQYF
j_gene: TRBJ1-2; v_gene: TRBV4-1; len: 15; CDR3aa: CASSQVDSSNYGYTF
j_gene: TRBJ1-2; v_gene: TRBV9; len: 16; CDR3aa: CASSPRAAGIGYGYTF
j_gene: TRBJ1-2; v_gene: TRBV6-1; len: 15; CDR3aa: CASSDWTGPSYGYTF
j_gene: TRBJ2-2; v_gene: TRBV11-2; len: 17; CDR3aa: CASSLGPAGVSTGELFF
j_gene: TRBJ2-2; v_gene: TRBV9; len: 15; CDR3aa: CASRALGGDTGELFF
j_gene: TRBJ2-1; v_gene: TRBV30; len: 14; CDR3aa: CAWSVNKREIEQFF
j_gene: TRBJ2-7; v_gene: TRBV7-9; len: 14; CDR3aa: CASSSRNQPYEQYF
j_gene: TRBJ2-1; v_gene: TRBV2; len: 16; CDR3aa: CASSEPTSGLYNEQFF
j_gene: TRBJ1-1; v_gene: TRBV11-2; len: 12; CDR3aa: CASSLVSIAAFF
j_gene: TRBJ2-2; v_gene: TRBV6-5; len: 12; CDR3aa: CASSYATGELFF
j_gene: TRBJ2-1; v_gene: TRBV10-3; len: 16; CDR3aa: CAISESSGRSYNEQFF
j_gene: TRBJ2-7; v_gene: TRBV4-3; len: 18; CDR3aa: CASSQDRGGSGISYEQYF
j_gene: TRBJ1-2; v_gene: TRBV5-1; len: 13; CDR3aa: CASSGVGNYGYTF
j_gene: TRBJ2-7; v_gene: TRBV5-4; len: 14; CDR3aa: CASSLARGPYEQYF
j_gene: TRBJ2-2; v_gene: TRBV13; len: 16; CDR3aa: CASSPVAGAGTGELFF
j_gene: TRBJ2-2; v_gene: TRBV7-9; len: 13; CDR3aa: CASSPGVTGELFF
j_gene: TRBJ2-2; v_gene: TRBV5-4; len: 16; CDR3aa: CASSFSLPTDTGELFF
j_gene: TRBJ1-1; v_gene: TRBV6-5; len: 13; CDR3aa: CASSYNRIAEAFF
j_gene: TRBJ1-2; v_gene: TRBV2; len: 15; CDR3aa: CASMSLGGRDYGYTF
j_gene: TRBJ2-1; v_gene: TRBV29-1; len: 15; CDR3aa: CSVGSSRSLYNEQFF
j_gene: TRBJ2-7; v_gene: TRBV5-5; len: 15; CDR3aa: CASSQRDRARDEQYF
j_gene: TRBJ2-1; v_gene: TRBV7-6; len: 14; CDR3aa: CASSFLGGGNEQFF
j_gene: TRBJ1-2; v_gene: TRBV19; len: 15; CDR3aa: CASSIGAGDDYGYTF
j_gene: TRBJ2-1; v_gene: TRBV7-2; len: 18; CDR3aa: CASSLPPGQGLSYNEQFF
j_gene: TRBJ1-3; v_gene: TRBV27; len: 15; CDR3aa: CASSPGMLSGNTIYF
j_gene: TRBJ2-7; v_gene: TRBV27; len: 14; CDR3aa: CASSLDRAGYEQYF
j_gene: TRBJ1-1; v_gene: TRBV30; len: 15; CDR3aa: CAWSTRGRVGTEAFF